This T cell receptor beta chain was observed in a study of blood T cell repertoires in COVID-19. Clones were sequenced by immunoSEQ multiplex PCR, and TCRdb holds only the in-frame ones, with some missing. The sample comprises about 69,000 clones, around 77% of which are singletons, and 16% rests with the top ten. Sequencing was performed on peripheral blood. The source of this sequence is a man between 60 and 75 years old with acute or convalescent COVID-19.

Here the CDR3 DNA reads TGTGCCATCAGTGAGTCCCAGGGCCAAGAGACCCAGTACTTC. Residues: CAISESQGQETQYF. V and J are TRBV10-3 and TRBJ2-5; D is possibly TRBD1 (5 bases). The CDR3 is made up of 14 amino acids. Trimming cost V 0 bases and J 1 base, with 6 bases left between them. Germline CDR1 reads ENHRY; CDR2 reads SYGVKD.